What follows are 15 T cell receptor beta chains derived from one specimen sequenced in a study of CD8 T cells in ankylosing spondylitis. TCRdb reprocessed the 5' RACE reads with MiXCR, giving one entry per CDR3 protein. The sample lists about 69,000 distinct CDR3 sequences, roughly 5% occurring once. The sequenced sample was blood, either unsorted or a sorted T cell fraction (not recorded which). These receptors were taken from a male donor with ankylosing spondylitis or in good health (not recorded which).

This clonotype was counted ten times or more. The genes are TRBV7-2 and TRBJ2-1, with 11 bases aligning to TRBD2. J lost 7 bases, V lost 6 bases, and 8 bases had no gene match. Germline V CDR1 and CDR2: SGHTA, FQGNSA. This CDR3 comprises 15 residues. The CDR3 bases are TGTGCCAGCAGGGAAACTAGCGGGGGAAAGAATGAGCAGTTCTTC. It yields the protein CASRETSGGKNEQFF.

This clonotype was counted ten times or more. V gene TRBV19 combines with J gene TRBJ2-2; a possible D gene is TRBD1 (6 bases). Trimming left V 5 bases short and J 0 bases short, with 10 bases between. The CDR3 covers 15 residues. In germline, CDR1 is LNHDA, CDR2 SQIVND (reference sequence). The CDR3 protein is CASSAGTPNTGELFF. The CDR3 DNA is TGTGCCAGTAGTGCCGGGACACCGAACACCGGGGAGCTGTTTTTT.

This clonotype was observed many times. V usage is TRBV29-1 and J usage is TRBJ2-2, with D perhaps given as TRBD1 or TRBD2 (6 bases each). Trimming took off 4 bases at V and 7 bases at J, with 13 bases between the two ends. This CDR3 is built from 13 residues. Per the germline V gene, CDR1 is SQVTM and CDR2 is ANQGSEA. This CDR3 reads CSVVWGADGELFF. Written as DNA, the CDR3 is TGCAGCGTTGTGTGGGGGGCTGACGGGGAGCTGTTTTTT.

This clonotype was observed at least ten times. The J gene is TRBJ1-2, the V gene TRBV10-3; D gene uncertain. V lost 0 bases and J lost 0, with 8 bases in between. This CDR3 spans 15 amino acids. CDR1 and CDR2 (germline): ENHRY, SYGVKD. This chain's CDR3 is CAISESLGANYGYTF. CDR3 coding DNA: TGTGCCATCAGTGAGTCGTTAGGAGCTAACTATGGCTACACCTTC.

This clonotype has at least ten counts. The V call is TRBV28, the J call TRBJ2-3; 8 bases agree with TRBD2. CDR1 is MDHEN, CDR2 SYDVKM, per germline. V was pared by 2 bases and J by 9 bases, with 1 base of the junction left unmatched. This CDR3 region has 12 residues. The CDR3 region has the DNA TGTGCCAGCAGTTTAGCGGGGGGAACGCAGTATTTT. Translated, it gives CASSLAGGTQYF.

The table lists this clonotype with many counts. The chain has TRBV7-2 and TRBJ2-1, with 7 bases matching TRBD1. The CDR3 contains 15 residues. V was pared by 0 bases and J by 4 bases, with 3 bases of the junction left unmatched. Germline CDR1 SGHTA, CDR2 FQGNSA. The CDR3 loop reads CASSLAPGGYNEQFF. The CDR3 DNA sequence: TGTGCCAGCAGCTTAGCTCCAGGGGGATACAATGAGCAGTTCTTC.

This clonotype was seen ten or more times. The V gene is TRBV7-6, the J gene TRBJ1-1, with 7 bases aligning to TRBD1. CDR1 and CDR2 (germline): SGHVS, FNYEAQ. With V trimmed by 1 base and J by 3 bases, 5 bases remained unmatched. This CDR3 has 15 residues. The CDR3 reads CASSLDTGVDTEAFF. CDR3 nucleotides: TGTGCCAGCAGCTTAGATACAGGGGTGGACACTGAAGCTTTCTTT.

This clonotype was counted many times. The chain combines TRBV28 with TRBJ1-2; D is perhaps TRBD1 (5 bases). The ends were cut back, 1 base at V and 7 bases at J, with 16 bases in the middle. There are 15 residues in the CDR3. Germline V gives CDR1 MDHEN, CDR2 SYDVKM. The CDR3 here is CASSLSTGQRVGYTF. The CDR3, as DNA: TGTGCCAGCAGTTTATCAACCGGACAACGTGTTGGCTACACCTTC.

This clonotype was counted at least ten times. The chain recombines TRBV5-1 with TRBJ2-1; D is perhaps TRBD2 (6 bases). The germline CDR1 and CDR2 sequences are SGHRS and YFSETQ. V was cut by 5 bases and J by 7 bases, with 16 bases left in between. CDR3 length equals 14 residues. The CDR3 spells CASSWSAAGNEQFF. In DNA form, the CDR3 reads TGCGCCAGCAGTTGGTCGGCCGCGGGGAATGAGCAGTTCTTC.

This clonotype showed up many times. J is TRBJ2-2 and V is TRBV18; D tentatively fits TRBD1 or TRBD2 (5 bases each). The V gene's germline CDR1 is KGHSH and CDR2 LQKENI. The CDR3 totals 15 residues. The V end lost 4 bases, the J end lost 6 bases, and 15 bases lay between the germline ends. CDR3 region: CASSRRGSQAGELFF. CDR3 coding DNA: TGTGCCAGCTCACGTCGAGGGTCACAGGCCGGGGAGCTGTTTTTT.

This rearrangement joins TRBV11-1 to TRBJ1-6; D not certain. The CDR3 runs 18 residues. The germline gives CDR1 SGHAT, CDR2 FQDESV (reference sequence). V lost 0 bases and J 0 bases, leaving 12 bases between the germline ends. In nucleotides, the CDR3 is TGTGCCAGCAGCTTAGCGCGGATAGGGAGCTCCTATAATTCACCCCTCCACTTT. This gives the protein CASSLARIGSSYNSPLHF.

The sample holds many counts of this clonotype. This chain joins TRBV10-3 and TRBJ1-1; D gene ambiguous. The V gene lost 1 base and the J gene lost 6 bases, with 6 bases spanning the gap. The V gene's germline CDR1 is ENHRY and CDR2 SYGVKD. The CDR3 contains 12 residues. Written as DNA, the CDR3 is TGTGCCATCAGTGAGTTTGGTTCTGAAGCTTTCTTT. This encodes CAISEFGSEAFF.

This clonotype was picked up many times. The chain links TRBV4-3 to TRBJ2-2; 8 bases line up with TRBD2. This CDR3 is built from 17 residues. The junction had 4 bases not matched to a gene; V was cut back by 0 bases and J by 1 base. Germline assignment: CDR1 LGHNA and CDR2 YSLEER. CDR3 in amino acids: CASSQDFGGGNTGELFF. The CDR3 DNA sequence: TGCGCCAGCAGCCAAGATTTCGGGGGGGGGAACACCGGGGAGCTGTTTTTT.

The table lists this clonotype with many counts. This rearrangement joins TRBV12-3 or TRBV12-4 to TRBJ2-1; D is perhaps TRBD1 (6 bases). The germline V and J ends were trimmed by 7 bases and 8 bases, with 24 bases remaining between them. The CDR3 runs 16 residues. CDR3 nucleotides: TGTGCCAGCACTCCTAACAGCCCGGGACATGGCGATGAGCAGTTCTTC. Translation: CASTPNSPGHGDEQFF.

This clonotype was seen at least ten times. J is TRBJ2-4 and V is TRBV20-1; D unresolved. This CDR3 has 12 residues. The germline gives CDR1 DFQATT, CDR2 SNEGSKA (reference sequence). The V end was cut by 6 bases, the J end by 6 bases, with 12 bases between. Here the CDR3 DNA reads TGCAGTGCGCCGGACGGCTTAAACATTCAGTACTTC. Translation: CSAPDGLNIQYF.